The 21 T cell receptor beta chains given below trace back to one sample, sequenced in a study of OX40 agonist ivuxolimab in advanced cancers. Measured with immunoSEQ multiplex PCR; TCRdb has only the in-frame clones, and not every one. Found here are fewer than 45,000 clones, roughly 89% of them singletons; the top ten hold 1.5% to 2%. The sample in question was CD4+ or CD8+ T cells sorted from blood, obtained in a trial of the OX40 agonist ivuxolimab. All receptors come from an adult with an advanced solid tumor such as melanoma, head and neck, liver or kidney cancer.

The V call is TRBV6-5, the J call TRBJ2-7; TRBD1 might be the D (6 bases). Germline V gene lookup returns CDR1 MNHEY and CDR2 SVGAGI. This CDR3 has 15 residues. The V and J ends lost 1 base and 1 base respectively, with 11 bases between them. Here the CDR3 reads CASSYWRQASYEQYF. CDR3 nucleotide sequence: TGTGCCAGCAGTTACTGGAGACAGGCGTCCTACGAGCAGTACTTC.

The chain is built from TRBV7-2 and TRBJ2-5, with 7 bases identical to TRBD1. This CDR3 comprises 14 residues. Unmatched junction bases numbered 12, after V lost 7 bases and J lost 7 bases. Germline CDR1 reads SGHTA; CDR2 reads FQGNSA. The CDR3: CASTPGGNLVTQYF. The CDR3 nucleotides read TGTGCCAGCACCCCAGGGGGAAACCTAGTGACCCAGTACTTC.

The V and J genes are TRBV4-1 and TRBJ1-1; the D gene is possibly TRBD1 (6 bases). This CDR3 spans 14 amino acids. Germline CDR1 reads MGHRA; CDR2 reads YSYEKL. V was shortened by 1 base and J by 4 bases, with 10 bases between the two germline ends. The CDR3 here is CASSQGGGLTEAFF. The CDR3, as DNA: TGCGCCAGCAGCCAAGGTGGGGGGCTCACTGAAGCTTTCTTT.

The chain carries TRBV5-6 and TRBJ2-5; D is possibly TRBD2 (6 bases). CDR3 length: 16 amino acids. Trimming removed 1 base from V and 5 bases from J, with 18 bases in between. The V gene's germline CDR1 is SGHDT and CDR2 YYEEEE. This chain's CDR3 is CASSLSVGGLRETQYF. CDR3 DNA: TGTGCCAGCAGCTTGTCCGTGGGAGGACTCCGGGAGACCCAGTACTTC. Complete variable domain (other parts from reference TRBV5-6 and TRBJ2-5): DAGVTQSPTHLIKTRGQQVTLRCSPKSGHDTVSWYQQALGQGPQFIFQYYEEEERQRGNFPDRFSGHQFPNYSSELNVNALLLGDSALYLCASSLSVGGLRETQYFGPGTRLLVL.

This rearrangement joins TRBV5-8 to TRBJ1-1; TRBD1 might be the D (5 bases). CDR1 SGHTS and CDR2 YDEGEE come from the germline V gene. The CDR3 sequence is 14 residues long. Trimming left V 4 bases short and J 4 bases short, with 14 bases between. The CDR3 loop is CASSGRGVGTEAFF. Written as DNA, the CDR3 is TGTGCCAGCAGCGGAAGGGGAGTGGGCACTGAAGCTTTCTTT.

The chain combines TRBV6-1 with TRBJ1-2; 8 bases line up with TRBD1. With 2 bases clipped from V and 4 bases from J, the junction kept 3 bases outside the gene matches. The CDR3 totals 14 residues. Germline CDR1 is MNHNS and CDR2 is SASEGT. Here the CDR3 reads CASSESDRAYGYTF. The CDR3 DNA reads as TGTGCCAGCAGTGAATCGGACAGGGCCTATGGCTACACCTTC.

The rearrangement links TRBV5-4 to TRBJ1-2; 7 positions match TRBD1. CDR1 is SGHNT, CDR2 YYREEE, per germline (reference sequence). This CDR3 has 16 residues. The junction had 10 bases not matched to a gene; V was cut back by 3 bases and J by 2 bases. The CDR3 sequence is CASSSGQVRSNYGYTF. The CDR3 DNA reads as TGTGCCAGCAGCTCTGGACAGGTCAGATCCAACTATGGCTACACCTTC.

The chain combines TRBV10-1 with TRBJ2-1; tentatively, D is TRBD2 (6 bases). The CDR3 length is 18 residues. Germline lookup yields CDR1 WNHNN and CDR2 SYGVQD (reference sequence). The V gene lost 5 bases and the J gene lost 0 bases, with 20 bases spanning the gap. CDR3 sequence (DNA): TGCGCCAGCAGTCCGAGGAGGGCCTGGGGGAGCTCCTACAATGAGCAGTTCTTC. Translating gives CASSPRRAWGSSYNEQFF.

The V and J genes are TRBV15 and TRBJ1-5, with D hard to call. CDR3 length: 13 amino acids. The V end lost 0 bases, the J end lost 6 bases, and 6 bases lay between the germline ends. Germline V CDR1 and CDR2: LNHNV, YYDKDF (reference sequence). The CDR3 region is CATSREGTQPQHF. CDR3 bases: TGTGCCACCAGCAGAGAGGGTACTCAGCCCCAGCATTTT.

The chain combines TRBV10-3 with TRBJ1-3; the match to TRBD1 covers 9 bases. Germline CDR1 is ENHRY and CDR2 is SYGVKD. This CDR3 is 15 amino acids long. V lost 6 bases, J lost 1 base, and 4 bases stayed unmatched. This CDR3 is CAISGTGLSGNTIYF. The CDR3 DNA follows: TGTGCCATCAGCGGGACAGGGTTATCTGGAAACACCATATATTTT.

V and J are TRBV7-6 and TRBJ2-1; a possible D gene is TRBD2 (5 bases). Germline V gene data show CDR1 as SGHVS and CDR2 as FNYEAQ. The germline V and J ends were trimmed by 5 bases and 6 bases, with 14 bases remaining between them. CDR3 length: 14 residues. The CDR3 is CASSPPSGSNEQFF. CDR3 sequence (DNA): TGTGCCAGCAGCCCCCCCTCGGGATCCAATGAGCAGTTCTTC.

The chain carries TRBV7-9 and TRBJ2-5, with D tentatively TRBD1 (6 bases). V was clipped by 5 bases and J by 0 bases, with 10 bases between them. The germline gives CDR1 SEHNR, CDR2 FQNEAQ (reference sequence). This CDR3 is built from 14 residues. DNA of the CDR3: TGTGCCAGCAGCAAAGGACAGAACCAAGAGACCCAGTACTTC. Residues: CASSKGQNQETQYF.

A single count supports this clone. V and J are TRBV2 and TRBJ2-4; D is undetermined. The CDR3 contains 15 residues. CDR1 is SNHLY and CDR2 is FYNNEI in the germline V gene. The V end lost 6 bases, the J end lost 0 bases, and 12 bases lay between the germline ends. The CDR3 spells CASRVANVAKNIQYF. The CDR3 region has the DNA TGTGCCAGCAGGGTGGCCAACGTAGCCAAAAACATTCAGTACTTC.

This rearrangement joins TRBV7-2 to TRBJ2-4; the D gene is possibly TRBD1 (6 bases). Germline V lookup: CDR1 SGHTA, CDR2 FQGNSA. This CDR3 spans 15 amino acids. Trimming pared 5 bases from V and 0 bases from J, leaving 11 bases between. CDR3 protein: CASSDRTLAKNIQYF. CDR3 nucleotides: TGTGCCAGCAGCGACAGGACCTTAGCCAAAAACATTCAGTACTTC.

Only one count was recorded for this clone. The rearrangement uses TRBV5-4 and TRBJ2-5; no firm D call. This CDR3 has 13 amino acids. V was cut by 2 bases and J by 4 bases, with 9 bases left in between. The germline V gene encodes CDR1 SGHNT and CDR2 YYREEE (reference sequence). CDR3 region: CASSFTQRETQYF. The CDR3 bases are TGTGCCAGCAGCTTTACACAGAGAGAGACCCAGTACTTC. The whole variable domain, remainder taken from reference TRBV5-4 and TRBJ2-5, is ETGVTQSPTHLIKTRGQQVTLRCSSQSGHNTVSWYQQALGQGPQFIFQYYREEENGRGNFPPRFSGLQFPNYSSELNVNALELDDSALYLCASSFTQRETQYFGPGTRLLVL.

The chain is built from TRBV5-6 and TRBJ2-7, with 12 positions matching TRBD2. With 4 bases clipped from V and 6 bases from J, the junction kept 5 bases outside the gene matches. This CDR3 spans 14 amino acids. Germline CDR1 SGHDT, CDR2 YYEEEE. CDR3 bases: TGTGCCAGCAGCGACGGACTAGCGGGATTCGAGCAGTACTTC. Residues: CASSDGLAGFEQYF.

Only a few counts were recorded for this clone. The V gene is TRBV6-1, the J gene TRBJ2-1, with TRBD2 matching over 13 bases. CDR3 length equals 15 residues. Looked up from germline, CDR1 is MNHNS and CDR2 is SASEGT. Trimming at V came to 4 bases and at J to 9 bases, leaving 6 bases not matched to a gene. CDR3 amino acids: CASSVSLAGGTEQFF. In DNA form, the CDR3 reads TGTGCCAGCAGTGTCTCACTAGCGGGAGGGACTGAGCAGTTCTTC.

The genes are TRBV5-6 and TRBJ2-3, with a possible D match to TRBD1 (6 bases). Germline V gene data show CDR1 as SGHDT and CDR2 as YYEEEE. Trimming removed 0 bases from V and 2 bases from J, with 13 bases in between. There are 16 residues in the CDR3. For the CDR3, the DNA is TGTGCCAGCAGCTTGGTATTTGACAGGCCCACAGATACGCAGTATTTT. It codes for CASSLVFDRPTDTQYF.

V and J are TRBV18 and TRBJ2-2; 9 bases fit TRBD1. Germline CDR1 reads KGHSH; CDR2 reads LQKENI. The CDR3 loop spans 15 amino acids. V lost 6 bases and J lost 3; bases outside the gene matches: 5. Here the CDR3 DNA reads TGTGCCAGCTCCTGGACAGGGGTGGACACCGGGGAGCTGTTTTTT. Translating it yields CASSWTGVDTGELFF.

This chain uses TRBV14 with TRBJ2-1; the D is unclear. Germline V gene lookup returns CDR1 SGHDN and CDR2 FVKESK. V lost 4 bases and J lost 4, with 8 bases in between. CDR3 length: 13 residues. CDR3: CASSPLGYNEQFF. The CDR3 coding sequence is TGTGCCAGCAGCCCGTTGGGGTACAATGAGCAGTTCTTC. The full variable domain, in which reference TRBV14 and TRBJ2-1 provide the parts outside the CDR3, is EAGVTQFPSHSVIEKGQTVTLRCDPISGHDNLYWYRRVMGKEIKFLLHFVKESKQDESGMPNNRFLAERTGGTYSTLKVQPAELEDSGVYFCASSPLGYNEQFFGPGTRLTVL.

This chain links TRBV18 with TRBJ2-2, with 7 nucleotides matching TRBD2. CDR1 and CDR2 from the germline V gene are KGHSH and LQKENI. The CDR3 is 15 residues long. Losses at the gene ends were 2 bases for V and 6 bases for J; bases not matched to a gene: 6. CDR3 region: CASSPGGTTPGELFF. The CDR3, as DNA: TGTGCCAGCTCACCAGGCGGGACTACGCCCGGGGAGCTGTTTTTT.